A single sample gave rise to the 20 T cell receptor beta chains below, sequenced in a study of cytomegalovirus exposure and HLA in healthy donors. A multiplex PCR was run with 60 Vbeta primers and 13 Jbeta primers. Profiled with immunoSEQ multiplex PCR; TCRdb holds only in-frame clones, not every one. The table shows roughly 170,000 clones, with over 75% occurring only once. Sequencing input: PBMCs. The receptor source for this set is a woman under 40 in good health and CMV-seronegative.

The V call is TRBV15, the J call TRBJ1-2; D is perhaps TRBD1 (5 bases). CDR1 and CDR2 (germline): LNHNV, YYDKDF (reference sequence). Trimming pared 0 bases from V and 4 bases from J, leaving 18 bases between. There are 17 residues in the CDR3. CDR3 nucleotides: TGTGCCACCAGCAGAGATCGGGGCCTCGAGACTAGCTATGGCTACACCTTC. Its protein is CATSRDRGLETSYGYTF.

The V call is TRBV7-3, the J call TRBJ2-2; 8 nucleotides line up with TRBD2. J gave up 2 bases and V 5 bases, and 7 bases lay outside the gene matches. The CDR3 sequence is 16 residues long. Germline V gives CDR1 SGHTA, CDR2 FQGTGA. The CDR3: CASSNKAGENTGELFF. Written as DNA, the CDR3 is TGTGCCAGCAGCAACAAAGCGGGGGAAAACACCGGGGAGCTGTTTTTT.

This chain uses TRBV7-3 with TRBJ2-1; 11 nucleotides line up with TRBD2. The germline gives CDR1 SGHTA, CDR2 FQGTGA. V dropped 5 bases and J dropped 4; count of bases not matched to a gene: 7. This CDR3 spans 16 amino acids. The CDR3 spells CASSLAGTSGYNEQFF. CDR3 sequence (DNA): TGTGCCAGCAGCCTAGCCGGGACTAGCGGATACAATGAGCAGTTCTTC.

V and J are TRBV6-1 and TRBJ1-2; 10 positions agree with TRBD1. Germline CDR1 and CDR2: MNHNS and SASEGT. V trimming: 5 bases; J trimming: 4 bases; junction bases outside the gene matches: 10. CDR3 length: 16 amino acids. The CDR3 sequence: CASSQGTGVWSYGYTF. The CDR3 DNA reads TGTGCCAGCAGTCAAGGGACAGGGGTTTGGAGCTATGGCTACACCTTC.

The CDR3 loop reads CASSIGSRPGANVLTF. The DNA for the CDR3 is TGTGCCAGTAGTATAGGTAGCCGACCTGGGGCCAACGTCCTGACTTTC. This chain uses TRBV19 with TRBJ2-6; no reliable D call. Between the trimmed V and J ends, which lost 1 base and 2 bases, there was a span of 9 bases. Germline V CDR1 and CDR2: LNHDA, SQIVND (reference sequence). This CDR3 contains 16 residues.

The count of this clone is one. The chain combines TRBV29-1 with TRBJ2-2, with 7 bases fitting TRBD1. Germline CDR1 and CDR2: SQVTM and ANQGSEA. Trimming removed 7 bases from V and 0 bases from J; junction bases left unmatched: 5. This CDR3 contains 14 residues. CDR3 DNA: TGCAGCGCCGAGACAGGGTCGAACACCGGGGAGCTGTTTTTT. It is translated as CSAETGSNTGELFF.

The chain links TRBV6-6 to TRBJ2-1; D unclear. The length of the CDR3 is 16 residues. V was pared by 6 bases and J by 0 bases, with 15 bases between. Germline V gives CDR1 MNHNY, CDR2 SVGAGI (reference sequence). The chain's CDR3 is CASSLTTESSYNEQFF. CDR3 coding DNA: TGTGCCAGCAGCCTAACGACTGAGAGCTCCTACAATGAGCAGTTCTTC.

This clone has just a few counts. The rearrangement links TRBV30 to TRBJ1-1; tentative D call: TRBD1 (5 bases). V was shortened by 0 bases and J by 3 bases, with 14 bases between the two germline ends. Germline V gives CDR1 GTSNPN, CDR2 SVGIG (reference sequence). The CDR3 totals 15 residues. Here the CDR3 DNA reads TGTGCCTGGAGTGTACAACTCTTGACAGACACTGAAGCTTTCTTT. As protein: CAWSVQLLTDTEAFF.

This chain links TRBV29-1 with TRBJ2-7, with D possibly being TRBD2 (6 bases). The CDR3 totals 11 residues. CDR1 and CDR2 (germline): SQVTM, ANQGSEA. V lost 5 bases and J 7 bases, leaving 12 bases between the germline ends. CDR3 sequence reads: CSVSGRSEQYF. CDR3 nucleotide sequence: TGCAGCGTTTCAGGGAGGTCAGAGCAGTACTTC.

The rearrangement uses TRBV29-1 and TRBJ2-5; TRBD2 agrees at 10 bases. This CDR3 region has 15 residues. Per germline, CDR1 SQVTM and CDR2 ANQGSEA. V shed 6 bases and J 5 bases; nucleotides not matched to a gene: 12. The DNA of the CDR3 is TGCAGCGTGGACCCCTCTAGCGGGAGTAGGGAGACCCAGTACTTC. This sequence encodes CSVDPSSGSRETQYF.

The CDR3 nucleotides are TGTGCCAGTCGAGAACAGGGATCGTACACCGGGGAGCTGTTTTTT. Translation gives CASREQGSYTGELFF. J is TRBJ2-2 and V is TRBV19; D may be TRBD1 (6 bases). V lost 8 bases to trimming and J lost 3 bases, with 16 bases between them. This CDR3 comprises 15 residues. Germline lookup yields CDR1 LNHDA and CDR2 SQIVND (reference sequence).

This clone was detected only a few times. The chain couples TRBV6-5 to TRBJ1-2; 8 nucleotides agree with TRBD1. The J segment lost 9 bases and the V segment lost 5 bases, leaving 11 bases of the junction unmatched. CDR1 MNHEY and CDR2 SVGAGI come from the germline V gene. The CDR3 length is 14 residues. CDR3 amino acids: CASSPGQGLSSYTF. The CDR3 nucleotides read TGTGCCAGCAGTCCAGGACAGGGATTGAGTAGCTACACCTTC.

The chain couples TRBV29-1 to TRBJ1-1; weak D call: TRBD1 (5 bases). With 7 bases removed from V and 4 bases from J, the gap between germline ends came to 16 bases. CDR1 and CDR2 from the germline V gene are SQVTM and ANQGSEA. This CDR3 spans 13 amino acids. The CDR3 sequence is CSAAWGDFTEAFF. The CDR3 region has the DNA TGCAGCGCCGCTTGGGGGGATTTCACTGAAGCTTTCTTT.

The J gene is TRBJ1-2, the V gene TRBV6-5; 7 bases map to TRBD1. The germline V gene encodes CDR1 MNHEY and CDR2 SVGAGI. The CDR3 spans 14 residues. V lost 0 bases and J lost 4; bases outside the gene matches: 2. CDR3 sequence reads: CASSYSTGLYGYTF. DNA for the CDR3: TGTGCCAGCAGTTACTCGACAGGGCTCTATGGCTACACCTTC.

Here the CDR3 DNA reads TGTGCCAGCAGCCTCACGGGGCGGGCGGGAGGGGGTGAGGAGACCCAGTACTTC. This translates into CASSLTGRAGGGEETQYF. The chain couples TRBV4-2 to TRBJ2-5; TRBD2 matches 9 bases. This CDR3 has 18 residues. CDR1 LGHNA and CDR2 YNFKEQ come from the germline V gene. Trimming took 4 bases from V and 5 from J; bases not matched to a gene: 17.

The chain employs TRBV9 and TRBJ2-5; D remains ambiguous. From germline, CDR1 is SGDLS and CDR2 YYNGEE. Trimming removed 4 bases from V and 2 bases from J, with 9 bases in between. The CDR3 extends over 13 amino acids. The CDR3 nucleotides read TGTGCCAGCAGCTTCGGGTCGCAAGAGACCCAGTACTTC. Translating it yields CASSFGSQETQYF.

CDR3 in DNA: TGTGCCTGGAGTGCGGACAGGCGGAATTCACCCCTCCACTTT. Its protein is CAWSADRRNSPLHF. The chain joins TRBV30 to TRBJ1-6; TRBD1 matches 7 bases. The ends lost 1 base at V and 7 bases at J; junction bases unmatched: 4. CDR3 length: 14 amino acids. Germline V CDR1 and CDR2: GTSNPN, SVGIG (reference sequence). The complete variable domain, with remaining parts taken from reference TRBV30 and TRBJ1-6, reads SQTIHQWPATLVQPVGSPLSLECTVEGTSNPNLYWYRQAAGRGLQLLFYSVGIGQISSEVPQNLSASRPQDRQFILSSKKLLLSDSGFYLCAWSADRRNSPLHFGNGTRLTVT.

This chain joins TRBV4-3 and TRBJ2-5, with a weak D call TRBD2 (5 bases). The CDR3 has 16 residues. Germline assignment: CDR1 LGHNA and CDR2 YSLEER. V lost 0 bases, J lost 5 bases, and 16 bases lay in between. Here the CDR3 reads CASSQDHRLAMETQYF. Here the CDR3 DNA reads TGCGCCAGCAGCCAAGACCATCGGCTAGCCATGGAGACCCAGTACTTC.

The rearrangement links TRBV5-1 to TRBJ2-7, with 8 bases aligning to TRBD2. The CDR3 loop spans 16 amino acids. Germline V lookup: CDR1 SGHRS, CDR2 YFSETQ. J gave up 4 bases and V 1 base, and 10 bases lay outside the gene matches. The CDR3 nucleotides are TGCGCCAGCAGCTTGTGGCTTAGCGGGGAGACTTACGAGCAGTACTTC. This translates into CASSLWLSGETYEQYF. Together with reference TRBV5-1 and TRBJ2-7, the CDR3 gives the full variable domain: KAGVTQTPRYLIKTRGQQVTLSCSPISGHRSVSWYQQTPGQGLQFLFEYFSETQRNKGNFPGRFSGRQFSNSRSEMNVSTLELGDSALYLCASSLWLSGETYEQYFGPGTRLTVT.

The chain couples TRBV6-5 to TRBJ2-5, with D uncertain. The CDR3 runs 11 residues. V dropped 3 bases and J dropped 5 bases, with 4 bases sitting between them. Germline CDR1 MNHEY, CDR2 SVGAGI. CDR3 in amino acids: CASSYAETQYF. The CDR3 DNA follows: TGTGCCAGCAGTTATGCGGAGACCCAGTACTTC.